This TCR beta chain was recorded in a study of patients and donors after allogeneic stem cell transplantation. This clonotype was counted at least ten times. Trimming stripped 0 bases from V and 8 bases from J, with 11 bases between. The CDR3 has 14 amino acids. One entry per CDR3 protein, called by TCRdb with MiXCR from the RT-PCR reads. The sample holds approximately 250,000 distinct CDR3 sequences, 14% seen once. Sample: blood, either unsorted or a sorted T cell fraction (not recorded which). The rearrangement links TRBV12-3 or TRBV12-4 to TRBJ1-5; D might be TRBD1 (6 bases). The TCR originated in a human donor who was either an allogeneic HSCT recipient or a stem cell or donor lymphocyte infusion donor (not recorded which). It is not recorded whose cells these are; they may come from a transplant donor. CDR3: CASSLAGGGEPQHF. The CDR3 region has the DNA TGTGCCAGCAGTTTAGCGGGGGGCGGAGAGCCCCAGCATTTT.